This is a list of T cell receptor beta chains from one sample in a study of Graves' ophthalmopathy and Graves' hyperthyroidism. TCRdb processed the multiplex PCR reads anew with MiXCR; each CDR3 protein has one entry. Of about 1.2 million distinct CDR3 sequences listed, 35% to 40% are singletons. The material sequenced was peripheral blood or thyroid tissue (not recorded which). These receptors all come from an adult man with Graves' hyperthyroidism. Each CDR3 is given without its conserved first and last residue. The D gene is left open where the match is weak.

j_call,d_call,v_call,cdr3_aa
TRBJ2-7,NA,TRBV5-4,ASSQDYPSSYDQY
TRBJ1-1,NA,TRBV6-5,ASRGEGRNTEAF
TRBJ1-1,NA,TRBV19,ASSMRAWNTEAF
TRBJ2-7,NA,TRBV2,ASSDVGGPRY
TRBJ2-7,NA,TRBV10-1,ASSESRQGLYEQY
TRBJ1-5,NA,TRBV10-3,AISKTESRNQPQH
TRBJ2-2,NA,TRBV7-1,AWSSGANTGELF
TRBJ2-5,TRBD2,TRBV7-7,ASSPKTSGRAGGSQY
TRBJ2-6,TRBD1,TRBV15,ATSRDRAVTGPDDTEA
TRBJ1-1,NA,TRBV24-1,ATSDSSVTSTEAF
TRBJ2-7,TRBD2,TRBV29-1,SVGRGGYEQY
TRBJ1-6,TRBD1,TRBV7-2,ASSSKTDRRSPLH
TRBJ2-5,NA,TRBV11-2,ASSLVVGQY
TRBJ2-5,TRBD1,TRBV20-1,SAKDQGAGETQY
TRBJ1-2,TRBD1,TRBV29-1,SVTGAGYGYT
TRBJ1-3,NA,TRBV10-3,AIIPDISGNTIY
TRBJ1-4,TRBD1,TRBV2,ASRDRAVNEKLF
TRBJ2-5,NA,TRBV19,ASGRQIQETQY
TRBJ2-2,NA,TRBV7-3,ASSLGGTARTELF
TRBJ2-7,NA,TRBV29-1,SVVVGSYEQY
TRBJ1-4,NA,TRBV7-2,ASSLRGGGEKLF
TRBJ2-7,TRBD2,TRBV29-1,SVEGAGASSYEQY
TRBJ1-1,NA,TRBV7-9,ASSPSTGRPEAF
TRBJ2-3,TRBD1,TRBV29-1,SVFPGQQSTDTQY
TRBJ1-5,NA,TRBV4-2,ASSQPSPGNHQPQH
TRBJ2-7,NA,TRBV19,ATSSVENYEQY
TRBJ2-7,NA,TRBV10-2,ASGPAGTGPFEQY
TRBJ1-1,NA,TRBV6-5,ASSYSFPGAATEAF
TRBJ1-2,TRBD1,TRBV29-1,SVGTGAGDYGYT
TRBJ1-5,NA,TRBV6-5,ASSYSFGQPQH
TRBJ1-5,NA,TRBV10-3,AIRAGAGGVSQH
TRBJ2-3,NA,TRBV6-5,AVSIRETDTQY
TRBJ1-1,TRBD1,TRBV15,ATSRFPGTGVTEAF
TRBJ2-7,TRBD1,TRBV4-3,ASSQVEAGGYEQY
TRBJ1-6,TRBD1,TRBV9,ASSVSGGSDSPLH
TRBJ1-1,NA,TRBV29-1,SVELGVNTEAF
TRBJ1-2,NA,TRBV6-2/TRBV6-3,ASSYSKAGPQGYT
TRBJ2-5,TRBD2,TRBV2,ASSETSGETQY
TRBJ1-2,NA,TRBV29-1,SVIRVLSNGYT
TRBJ2-7,NA,TRBV2,ASRPETNPGRGRY
TRBJ1-2,TRBD1,TRBV4-3,ASSQAGQGASYGYT
TRBJ2-5,NA,TRBV14,ASSQHGGETQY
TRBJ2-7,TRBD1,TRBV20-1,SAASRDSSYEQY
TRBJ2-3,TRBD1,TRBV11-3,ASGQGQSDTQY
TRBJ2-2,TRBD2,TRBV11-3,ASSPSGGWSTGELF
TRBJ1-4,NA,TRBV5-1,ASSLGDEKLF
TRBJ1-1,TRBD1,TRBV29-1,SSLTGSMNTEAF
TRBJ2-5,NA,TRBV2,ASSEALLGRNQETQY
TRBJ1-2,NA,TRBV7-9,ASSLGYNYGYT
TRBJ2-2,NA,TRBV12-3/TRBV12-4,ASSWSLDTGELF
TRBJ2-2,TRBD2,TRBV7-8,ASSSREANTGELF
TRBJ1-6,NA,TRBV19,ASSQTSIDSPLH
TRBJ2-7,NA,TRBV6-1,ASSYFSVRDKGEQY
TRBJ1-2,NA,TRBV27,ASSPRGGPYGYT